Described below is a single T cell receptor (beta chain) sequence and its context. What it binds is unknown. The germline CDR1 and CDR2 sequences are SEHNR and FQNEAQ (reference sequence). CDR3 length: 16 residues. V lost 5 bases, J lost 4 bases, and 13 bases stayed unmatched. This entry belongs to a study of cytomegalovirus exposure and HLA in healthy donors. PCR amplification relied on 60 Vbeta primers (plus 13 Jbeta primers). Only in-frame clones appear in the TCRdb table, and some are missing; sequencing was by immunoSEQ multiplex PCR. This sample's clone table lists about 140,000 clones. General study results and limits: When analyzed later, the rates of TCR association showed variation by HLA locus, with DRB1 the most and HLA-C the fewest. Among CMV-associated TCR beta chains, most appeared HLA-restricted in a later analysis. The likely origin of a cluster of highly shared sequence variants was a sequencing artifact.

Input material: PBMCs. The chain couples TRBV7-9 to TRBJ2-7, with 8 bases aligning to TRBD1. This receptor was taken from a man between 40 and 49 years old in good health and CMV-seronegative. The CDR3 region is CASSPRGWTGRYEQYF. In nucleotides, the CDR3 is TGTGCCAGCAGCCCCCGAGGGTGGACAGGGAGGTACGAGCAGTACTTC.